This T cell receptor beta chain originates from a study of OX40 agonist ivuxolimab in advanced cancers. Germline CDR1 is SSHAT and CDR2 is FNYEAQ (reference sequence). This CDR3 region has 15 residues. Sequencing was performed with immunoSEQ multiplex PCR; in TCRdb, only in-frame clones are kept and a portion is missing. Among 60,000 to 70,000 clones listed, 80% to 90% were seen once. A remark on this clone: Its antigen is not known. One end of the junction does not line up with germline, which may come from a read error.

General study points: Expanded clones were, on average, more numerous in CD8+ T cells than in CD4+. In the expanded peripheral T cells, antigen specificity was never determined.

The starting material was CD4+ or CD8+ T cells sorted from blood, obtained in a trial of the OX40 agonist ivuxolimab. This receptor was obtained from an adult with an advanced solid tumor such as melanoma, head and neck, liver or kidney cancer. The V call is TRBV7-7, the J call TRBJ2-1; 9 bases are a match to TRBD2. This CDR3 is CASSLIAGAYNEQFF. CDR3 coding DNA: TGTGCTAGCAGCCTTATAGCGGGGGCGTACAATGAGCAGTTCTTC.